The 26 T cell receptor beta chains presented below share a single source sample, sequenced in a study of blood T cell repertoires in COVID-19. The assay was immunoSEQ multiplex PCR, and TCRdb's table has in-frame clones only and misses some. The sample shows tens of thousands of clones, under 90% of them seen only once. Sample: peripheral blood. These receptors all stem from a human donor in a cohort sampled during active COVID-19.

This chain uses TRBV6-1 with TRBJ2-7; TRBD1 is a possible D gene (5 bases). CDR3 length equals 15 residues. V was clipped by 3 bases and J by 1 base, with 13 bases between them. The germline V gene has CDR1 MNHNS and CDR2 SASEGT. The CDR3 sequence is CASSDPGIPSYEQYF. Here the CDR3 DNA reads TGTGCCAGCAGTGACCCAGGGATCCCTTCCTACGAGCAGTACTTC.

This clone appeared a single time. This chain joins TRBV13 and TRBJ2-7; 13 positions agree with TRBD2. The V gene end was trimmed by 5 bases and the J gene end by 2 bases; junction bases not matched to a gene: 3. This CDR3 region has 15 residues. Germline values: CDR1 PRHDT, CDR2 FYEKMQ (reference sequence). In nucleotides, the CDR3 is TGTGCCAGCAGCCTTACTAGCGGGAGGGCCTACGAGCAGTACTTC. As protein: CASSLTSGRAYEQYF.

V usage is TRBV30 and J usage is TRBJ2-7; D might be TRBD2 (6 bases). The CDR3 has 12 amino acids. V was clipped by 4 bases and J by 9 bases, with 16 bases between them. Germline V gene data show CDR1 as GTSNPN and CDR2 as SVGIG (reference sequence). In DNA form, the CDR3 reads TGTGCCTGGACCTGGCGGGGCGGGGTGCAGTACTTC. Protein: CAWTWRGGVQYF.

This sequence joins TRBV5-1 and TRBJ2-3; TRBD1 matches at 8 bases. The CDR3 sequence is 14 residues long. With V trimmed by 4 bases and J by 6 bases, 7 bases remained unmatched. CDR1 SGHRS and CDR2 YFSETQ come from the germline V gene. The CDR3 loop is CASSPGQAKDTQYF. The CDR3 nucleotides read TGCGCCAGCAGCCCGGGACAGGCCAAGGATACGCAGTATTTT.

CDR3 DNA: TGTGCCAGCAGCAGGATTCGCGGGGGGCGCACAGATACGCAGTATTTT. It translates to CASSRIRGGRTDTQYF. The chain joins TRBV7-9 to TRBJ2-3; 8 bases map to TRBD2. V was clipped by 5 bases and J by 1 base; unmatched bases: 8. The germline V gene has CDR1 SEHNR and CDR2 FQNEAQ (reference sequence). This CDR3 is built from 16 residues.

CDR3 sequence: CAISGTGNEQYF. CDR3 nucleotides: TGTGCCATCAGCGGGACAGGGAACGAGCAGTACTTC. The chain is built from TRBV10-3 and TRBJ2-7; TRBD1 agrees at 9 bases. J gave up 5 bases and V 6 bases, and 2 bases lay outside the gene matches. The CDR3 totals 12 residues. Germline lookup yields CDR1 ENHRY and CDR2 SYGVKD.

The rearrangement links TRBV18 to TRBJ2-5; 7 bases are a match to TRBD1. Germline V lookup: CDR1 KGHSH, CDR2 LQKENI. V shed 4 bases, J shed 3 bases, and the junction held 2 bases outside the gene matches. The CDR3 runs to 13 residues. The DNA for the CDR3 is TGTGCCAGCTCACTAACAGGGGAAGAGACCCAGTACTTC. Its protein product is CASSLTGEETQYF.

This clone turned up a few times. The V call is TRBV10-3, the J call TRBJ1-5; 9 nucleotides match TRBD1. The CDR3 consists of 14 residues. The germline V gene encodes CDR1 ENHRY and CDR2 SYGVKD. Unmatched junction bases numbered 4, after V lost 4 bases and J lost 6 bases. CDR3 loop: CAISADRGSQPQHF. The CDR3 nucleotides read TGTGCCATCAGTGCCGACAGGGGGTCTCAGCCCCAGCATTTT.

The chain couples TRBV5-6 to TRBJ2-1; 10 bases map to TRBD1. CDR3 length equals 14 residues. The V and J ends lost 5 bases and 9 bases, in that order; junction bases with no gene match: 8. In germline, CDR1 is SGHDT, CDR2 YYEEEE. This CDR3 is CASRPTGGGGEQFF. The DNA for the CDR3 is TGTGCCAGCAGGCCGACAGGGGGCGGAGGTGAGCAGTTCTTC.

This clone was detected once. The CDR3 reads CASGIEGAGANVLTF. The CDR3 DNA reads TGTGCCAGCGGGATAGAGGGGGCTGGGGCCAACGTCCTGACTTTC. V and J are TRBV27 and TRBJ2-6; possible D gene TRBD1, 6 bases. Trimming removed 8 bases from V and 2 bases from J, with 13 bases in between. Germline V gene data show CDR1 as MNHEY and CDR2 as SMNVEV (reference sequence). CDR3 length: 15 residues.

The V gene is TRBV19, the J gene TRBJ2-5, with D perhaps matching TRBD2 (6 bases). CDR1 is LNHDA and CDR2 is SQIVND in the germline V gene (reference sequence). The CDR3 has 15 residues. The V gene lost 6 bases and the J gene lost 7 bases, with 21 bases spanning the gap. For the CDR3, the DNA is TGTGCCAGTAGCCCGGGACCCCGGGGCGGGGTGACCCAGTACTTC. Protein product: CASSPGPRGGVTQYF.

The chain recombines TRBV14 with TRBJ1-2, with D tentatively TRBD1 (5 bases). The CDR3 runs 14 residues. Germline V CDR1 and CDR2: SGHDN, FVKESK. V lost 4 bases and J lost 4, with 13 bases in between. DNA of the CDR3: TGTGCCAGCAGCCCATCCAGGGCGATCTATGGCTACACCTTC. Translation: CASSPSRAIYGYTF.

The chain couples TRBV9 to TRBJ1-2; 7 nucleotides align to TRBD1. Germline V gene data show CDR1 as SGDLS and CDR2 as YYNGEE. Trimming cost V 0 bases and J 8 bases; bases outside gene matches: 4. CDR3 length equals 13 residues. The CDR3: CASSVDRGEGYTF. In DNA, the CDR3 is TGTGCCAGCAGCGTAGACAGGGGAGAGGGCTACACCTTC.

The chain couples TRBV6-5 to TRBJ2-5, with D possibly being TRBD2 (6 bases). The V end was cut by 7 bases, the J end by 5 bases, with 20 bases between. CDR3 size: 15 residues. Germline CDR1 is MNHEY and CDR2 is SVGAGI. In DNA, the CDR3 is TGTGCCAGCACCACACTAGGGCGAGGGAGGGAGACCCAGTACTTC. It translates to CASTTLGRGRETQYF.

This chain joins TRBV7-2 and TRBJ1-4; a possible D gene is TRBD1 (6 bases). V lost 1 base and J lost 5, with 17 bases in between. Germline CDR1 reads SGHTA; CDR2 reads FQGNSA. This CDR3 has 17 residues. The CDR3, as DNA: TGTGCCAGCAGCTTAGAAGGCTACCAGGGGTACAATGAAAAACTGTTTTTT. This codes for CASSLEGYQGYNEKLFF.

The J gene is TRBJ2-7, the V gene TRBV6-6; the D gene is possibly TRBD1 (5 bases). CDR1 MNHNY and CDR2 SVGAGI come from the germline V gene (reference sequence). The CDR3 covers 15 residues. Trimming cost V 3 bases and J 6 bases, with 18 bases left between them. CDR3 coding DNA: TGTGCCAGCAGTTATCTTGCCCAGGGCTCCGGCGAGCAGTACTTC. Amino acids: CASSYLAQGSGEQYF.

The chain uses TRBV5-4 and TRBJ2-3; 14 positions match TRBD2. After removal of 4 bases from V and 6 bases from J, the junction contained 10 bases not matched to a gene. The CDR3 spans 17 residues. The germline CDR1 and CDR2 sequences are SGHNT and YYREEE (reference sequence). The DNA for the CDR3 is TGTGCCAGCAGCCAAGGCGGGACTAGCGGGAGTGCCGATACGCAGTATTTT. It translates to CASSQGGTSGSADTQYF.

This clone is a singleton in its sample. The chain uses TRBV18 and TRBJ2-1, with D possibly matching TRBD2 (6 bases). CDR1 and CDR2 from the germline V gene are KGHSH and LQKENI. The CDR3 loop spans 13 amino acids. V dropped 4 bases and J dropped 10 bases, with 14 bases sitting between them. The CDR3 sequence: CASSLGRDWEQFF. In nucleotides, the CDR3 is TGTGCCAGCTCACTGGGACGGGACTGGGAGCAGTTCTTC.

In its sample, this clone was seen a few times. This chain links TRBV6-6 with TRBJ1-3, with D possibly matching TRBD1 (6 bases). Germline V gene data show CDR1 as MNHNY and CDR2 as SVGAGI (reference sequence). The length of the CDR3 is 16 residues. V was shortened by 4 bases and J by 0 bases, with 13 bases between the two germline ends. CDR3 nucleotide sequence: TGTGCCAGCAGTTCCACGGACAGCGGCTCTGGAAACACCATATATTTT. Its protein product is CASSSTDSGSGNTIYF.

This chain uses TRBV28 with TRBJ1-5; D may be TRBD1 (6 bases). This CDR3 has 15 residues. The V gene's germline CDR1 is MDHEN and CDR2 SYDVKM. V lost 2 bases and J 6 bases, leaving 14 bases between the germline ends. The CDR3 DNA reads as TGTGCCAGCAGTTTAGGGTCAGGGGAGCGTCAGCCCCAGCATTTT. It yields the protein CASSLGSGERQPQHF.

This clone appeared a few times. The chain is built from TRBV28 and TRBJ1-5, with a tentative D call TRBD1 (6 bases). The germline gives CDR1 MDHEN, CDR2 SYDVKM. The CDR3 totals 14 residues. V lost 6 bases and J lost 7, with 16 bases in between. CDR3 amino acids: CASSWPGGGQPQHF. CDR3 nucleotide sequence: TGTGCCAGCAGCTGGCCGGGGGGCGGGCAGCCCCAGCATTTT.

The V gene is TRBV7-9, the J gene TRBJ2-3; no reliable D call. Trimming removed 1 base from V and 0 bases from J, with 5 bases in between. This CDR3 contains 14 residues. CDR1 is SEHNR, CDR2 FQNEAQ, per germline (reference sequence). In nucleotides, the CDR3 is TGTGCCAGCAGCTTAGAATCTAGCACAGATACGCAGTATTTT. Translation: CASSLESSTDTQYF.

The gene calls are TRBV14 and TRBJ2-7, with a weak D call TRBD2 (6 bases). This CDR3 is built from 13 residues. V shed 4 bases and J shed 7 bases, with 14 bases lying between them. Looked up from germline, CDR1 is SGHDN and CDR2 is FVKESK. The CDR3 is CASSPGSAIEQYF. The CDR3 DNA reads TGTGCCAGCAGCCCCGGGAGCGCTATAGAGCAGTACTTC.

The genes are TRBV15 and TRBJ2-7; D remains ambiguous. Germline V gene data show CDR1 as LNHNV and CDR2 as YYDKDF (reference sequence). The CDR3 has 14 residues. The V and J ends lost 4 bases and 4 bases respectively, with 14 bases between them. The CDR3 nucleotides read TGTGCCACCAGCACGAACCCCGGCGGTTACGAGCAGTACTTC. It specifies CATSTNPGGYEQYF.

The chain uses TRBV7-3 and TRBJ1-2, with 12 bases matching TRBD1. The germline V gene has CDR1 SGHTA and CDR2 FQGTGA. The length of the CDR3 is 13 residues. V was clipped by 5 bases and J by 8 bases; unmatched bases: 3. In DNA form, the CDR3 reads TGTGCCAGCAGCAGGGGGACAGGGGGCGGCTACACCTTC. This codes for CASSRGTGGGYTF.

The rearrangement uses TRBV9 and TRBJ2-7; 9 bases map to TRBD1. The CDR3 length is 16 residues. J lost 2 bases, V lost 3 bases, and 9 bases had no gene match. Germline-derived CDR1 and CDR2 are SGDLS and YYNGEE. The CDR3 DNA reads TGTGCCAGCAGCGCAACTCACCGGGACAGGGCCTACGAGCAGTACTTC. The encoded protein is CASSATHRDRAYEQYF.